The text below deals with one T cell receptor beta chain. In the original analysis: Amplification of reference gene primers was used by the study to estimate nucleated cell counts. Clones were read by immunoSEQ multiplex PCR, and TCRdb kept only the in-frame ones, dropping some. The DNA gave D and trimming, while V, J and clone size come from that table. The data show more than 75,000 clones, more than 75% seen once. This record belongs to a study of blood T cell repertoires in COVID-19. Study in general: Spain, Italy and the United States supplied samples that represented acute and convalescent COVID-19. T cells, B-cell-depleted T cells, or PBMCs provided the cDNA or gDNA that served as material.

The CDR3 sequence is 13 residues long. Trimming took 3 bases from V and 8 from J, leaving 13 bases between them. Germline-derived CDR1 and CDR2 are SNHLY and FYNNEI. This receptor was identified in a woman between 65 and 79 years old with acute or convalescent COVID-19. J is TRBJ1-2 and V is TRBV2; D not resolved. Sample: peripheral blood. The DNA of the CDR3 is TGTGCCAGCAGTGACCCCAGGCCTGGGGGCTACACCTTC. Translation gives CASSDPRPGGYTF.